These T cell receptor beta chains were read from a single sample in a study of T cells after posttransplantation cyclophosphamide. This table comes from immunoSEQ multiplex PCR, and its TCRdb copy is limited to in-frame clones, with some not included. The sample yields 30,000 to 45,000 clones, approximately 78% seen once. This specimen consisted of CD4+ T cells sorted from blood, obtained 1903 days after a stem cell transplant with posttransplant cyclophosphamide. The source is a female patient in her 40s who received an allogeneic stem cell transplant from a related donor, was CMV-positive, and had no GVHD. Some T cells may be the graft donor's. Both conserved end residues are part of each CDR3. The D gene is left open where the match is weak. Where a row states a size, it is once, few, many or the class of an expanded clone; other rows omit it.

v_gene: TRBV11-3
d_gene: -
abundance: -
j_gene: TRBJ1-2
CDR3nt: TGTGCCAGCAGCGACGGGAGAGGCTACACCTTC
CDR3aa: CASSDGRGYTF

v_gene: TRBV5-1
d_gene: -
abundance: -
j_gene: TRBJ1-1
CDR3nt: TGCGCCAGCAGCTTCGTGGGGGCGGGCACTGAAGCTTTCTTT
CDR3aa: CASSFVGAGTEAFF

v_gene: TRBV2
d_gene: TRBD2
abundance: once
j_gene: TRBJ2-3
CDR3nt: TGTGCCAGCAGGATAGCGGGGGGGCCCACAGATACGCAGTATTTT
CDR3aa: CASRIAGGPTDTQYF

v_gene: TRBV5-4
d_gene: TRBD1
abundance: -
j_gene: TRBJ1-2
CDR3nt: TGCGCCAGCAGCCAAGATCAGGGGGTTGGTGGCTACACCTTC
CDR3aa: CASSQDQGVGGYTF

v_gene: TRBV11-1
d_gene: TRBD2
abundance: -
j_gene: TRBJ2-3
CDR3nt: TGTGCCAGCAGCAGGGCCGGGACTAGCGGGAGCACAGATACGCAGTATTTT
CDR3aa: CASSRAGTSGSTDTQYF

v_gene: TRBV7-6
d_gene: -
abundance: -
j_gene: TRBJ1-1
CDR3nt: TGTGCCAGCAGCTTACAGGGGAACACTGAAGCTTTCTTT
CDR3aa: CASSLQGNTEAFF

v_gene: TRBV5-6
d_gene: TRBD2
abundance: -
j_gene: TRBJ2-1
CDR3nt: TGTGCCAGCAGCACCGGACTAGCGGGGGACAATGAGCAGTTCTTC
CDR3aa: CASSTGLAGDNEQFF

v_gene: TRBV19
d_gene: -
abundance: few
j_gene: TRBJ1-1
CDR3nt: TGTGCCAGTAGTATAGTGGGGACACCGAACACTGAAGCTTTCTTT
CDR3aa: CASSIVGTPNTEAFF

v_gene: TRBV2
d_gene: -
abundance: -
j_gene: TRBJ2-5
CDR3nt: TGTGCCAGCAACGGAGGGCAGGGTGGGGGGGAGACCCAGTACTTC
CDR3aa: CASNGGQGGGETQYF

v_gene: TRBV5-1
d_gene: -
abundance: -
j_gene: TRBJ2-7
CDR3nt: TGCGCCAGCAGCGAAACAGGGCTAACCTACGAGCAGTACTTC
CDR3aa: CASSETGLTYEQYF

v_gene: TRBV7-2
d_gene: -
abundance: -
j_gene: TRBJ2-1
CDR3nt: TGTGCCAGCAGCTTAGGTACAGGTTGGGGGCAGTTCTTC
CDR3aa: CASSLGTGWGQFF

v_gene: TRBV4-2
d_gene: TRBD2
abundance: medium-sized
j_gene: TRBJ2-2
CDR3nt: TGTGCCAGCAGCCAAGGTTCGTCTAGCGGGGGGCTGAACACCGGGGAGCTGTTTTTT
CDR3aa: CASSQGSSSGGLNTGELFF

v_gene: TRBV27
d_gene: TRBD2
abundance: -
j_gene: TRBJ2-2
CDR3nt: TGTGCCAGCAGTGGCCCGGGGGGGGGAAACACCGGGGAGCTGTTTTTT
CDR3aa: CASSGPGGGNTGELFF

v_gene: TRBV27
d_gene: -
abundance: -
j_gene: TRBJ1-3
CDR3nt: TGTGCCAGCAGAAGAACAGGGCTCGGAAACACCATATATTTT
CDR3aa: CASRRTGLGNTIYF

v_gene: TRBV19
d_gene: TRBD1
abundance: few
j_gene: TRBJ1-1
CDR3nt: TGTGCCAGTAGTAATCTACCCGGACAGGCGAACACTGAAGCTTTCTTT
CDR3aa: CASSNLPGQANTEAFF

v_gene: TRBV7-3
d_gene: -
abundance: -
j_gene: TRBJ2-2
CDR3nt: TGTGCCAGCAGCTTAGTCAGGGTAGGAACCGGGGAGCTGTTTTTT
CDR3aa: CASSLVRVGTGELFF

v_gene: TRBV11-2
d_gene: TRBD2
abundance: -
j_gene: TRBJ2-5
CDR3nt: TGTGCCAGCAGCGCCTACCCTCTAGCGGGGGGCCCCCAAGAGACCCAGTACTTC
CDR3aa: CASSAYPLAGGPQETQYF

v_gene: TRBV4-1
d_gene: -
abundance: -
j_gene: TRBJ2-3
CDR3nt: TGCGCCAGCAGCCAAGATCATGATAGCGGCGTTAGCACAGATACGCAGTATTTT
CDR3aa: CASSQDHDSGVSTDTQYF

v_gene: TRBV18
d_gene: TRBD1
abundance: -
j_gene: TRBJ2-7
CDR3nt: TGTGCCAGCTCACCTAGGACAGGGACAACCTACGAGCAGTACTTC
CDR3aa: CASSPRTGTTYEQYF

v_gene: TRBV7-9
d_gene: TRBD1
abundance: -
j_gene: TRBJ1-5
CDR3nt: TGTGCCAGCACCCCCTTGGGTACAGGGGACAATCAGCCCCAGCATTTT
CDR3aa: CASTPLGTGDNQPQHF

v_gene: TRBV5-1
d_gene: -
abundance: once
j_gene: TRBJ2-2
CDR3nt: TGCGCCAGCAGCTTGCAGCTAGGAGAGCTGTTTTTT
CDR3aa: CASSLQLGELFF

v_gene: TRBV18
d_gene: -
abundance: -
j_gene: TRBJ2-7
CDR3nt: TGTGCCAGCTCACCTTACCGGGACAAATCCTACGAGCAGTACTTC
CDR3aa: CASSPYRDKSYEQYF

v_gene: TRBV7-6
d_gene: -
abundance: -
j_gene: TRBJ1-4
CDR3nt: TGTGCCAGCAGCCCCGCCGGATCGGAGCGAGAAAAACTGTTTTTT
CDR3aa: CASSPAGSEREKLFF

v_gene: TRBV6-5
d_gene: -
abundance: once
j_gene: TRBJ1-5
CDR3nt: TGTGCCAGCAGTCCTGACGGAGATAGCAATCAGCCCCAGCATTTT
CDR3aa: CASSPDGDSNQPQHF

v_gene: TRBV18
d_gene: -
abundance: -
j_gene: TRBJ2-2
CDR3nt: TGTGCCAGCTCACCGTCCAGGGGTTGGGACACCGGGGAGCTGTTTTTT
CDR3aa: CASSPSRGWDTGELFF

v_gene: TRBV7-3
d_gene: TRBD2
abundance: -
j_gene: TRBJ2-6
CDR3nt: TGTGCCAGCAGCTTACAGCGGGGGGCTCTCTCTGGGGCCAACGTCCTGACTTTC
CDR3aa: CASSLQRGALSGANVLTF

v_gene: TRBV13
d_gene: TRBD1
abundance: once
j_gene: TRBJ2-1
CDR3nt: TGTGCCAGCAGTCTAAGGTACAGGGGAATTTTAAATGAGCAGTTCTTC
CDR3aa: CASSLRYRGILNEQFF

v_gene: TRBV19
d_gene: -
abundance: -
j_gene: TRBJ2-1
CDR3nt: TGTGCCAGTAGTATATCACAGGCGAACAATGAGCAGTTCTTC
CDR3aa: CASSISQANNEQFF

v_gene: TRBV28
d_gene: -
abundance: -
j_gene: TRBJ2-1
CDR3nt: TGTGCCAGCAGTTTGCCCCCCCCTACTTACAATGAGCAGTTCTTC
CDR3aa: CASSLPPPTYNEQFF

v_gene: TRBV4-2
d_gene: -
abundance: -
j_gene: TRBJ2-3
CDR3nt: TGTGCCAGCAGCCAAGAGGTTAGCCCGGGAACGGTCACGCAGTATTTT
CDR3aa: CASSQEVSPGTVTQYF

v_gene: TRBV19
d_gene: -
abundance: -
j_gene: TRBJ1-3
CDR3nt: TGTGCCAGTAGTATAGGTATCCAGACTGGAAACACCATATATTTT
CDR3aa: CASSIGIQTGNTIYF

v_gene: TRBV28
d_gene: TRBD1
abundance: -
j_gene: TRBJ1-4
CDR3nt: TGTGCCAGCAGTTACCCTAGGACAGGGGGGAGTGAAAAACTGTTTTTT
CDR3aa: CASSYPRTGGSEKLFF

v_gene: TRBV11-1
d_gene: TRBD2
abundance: -
j_gene: TRBJ2-2
CDR3nt: TGTGCCAGCAGCTTCCGGGGGGGCCCGAACACCGGGGAGCTGTTTTTT
CDR3aa: CASSFRGGPNTGELFF

v_gene: TRBV7-9
d_gene: TRBD1
abundance: -
j_gene: TRBJ1-2
CDR3nt: TGTGCCAGCAGCTTGATCGGGACAGGGCTTCTACCCGGCTATGGCTACACCTTC
CDR3aa: CASSLIGTGLLPGYGYTF

v_gene: TRBV9
d_gene: -
abundance: -
j_gene: TRBJ2-3
CDR3nt: TGTGCCAGCAGCGTAGGACCCTTGCGGAGACCCAACACAGATACGCAGTATTTT
CDR3aa: CASSVGPLRRPNTDTQYF

v_gene: TRBV5-1
d_gene: TRBD1
abundance: -
j_gene: TRBJ1-1
CDR3nt: TGCGCCAGCAGCTTCCAGGGGGTAGGTACTGAAGCTTTCTTT
CDR3aa: CASSFQGVGTEAFF

v_gene: TRBV6-5
d_gene: TRBD1
abundance: -
j_gene: TRBJ2-7
CDR3nt: TGTGCCAGCAGTTACTCTGCCAGGGGGTCGGACTACGAGCAGTACTTC
CDR3aa: CASSYSARGSDYEQYF

v_gene: TRBV5-4
d_gene: -
abundance: -
j_gene: TRBJ2-1
CDR3nt: TGTGCCAGCAGCTTGGCCCGAGGCATCCCGAGCTCCTACAATGAGCAGTTCTTC
CDR3aa: CASSLARGIPSSYNEQFF

v_gene: TRBV4-3
d_gene: -
abundance: -
j_gene: TRBJ2-2
CDR3nt: TGCGCCAGCAGCCAAGATAAGGGGGGGGGTTCGAACACCGGGGAGCTGTTTTTT
CDR3aa: CASSQDKGGGSNTGELFF

v_gene: TRBV19
d_gene: TRBD1
abundance: few
j_gene: TRBJ1-4
CDR3nt: TGTGCCAGTAGTGACAGGGGAGAGAATGAAAAACTGTTTTTT
CDR3aa: CASSDRGENEKLFF

v_gene: TRBV19
d_gene: TRBD2
abundance: -
j_gene: TRBJ2-2
CDR3nt: TGTGCCAGTAGTATGGGGGGGACCCTTACAACCGGGGAGCTGTTTTTT
CDR3aa: CASSMGGTLTTGELFF

v_gene: TRBV27
d_gene: -
abundance: few
j_gene: TRBJ1-2
CDR3nt: TGTGCCAGCAGTTTAAAGGGGGGGTCCGTACCTTATGGCTACACCTTC
CDR3aa: CASSLKGGSVPYGYTF

v_gene: TRBV29-1
d_gene: TRBD2
abundance: -
j_gene: TRBJ2-2
CDR3nt: TGCAGCGTTGTGTTAGCGGGGAAGACCTCCGGGGAGCTGTTTTTT
CDR3aa: CSVVLAGKTSGELFF

v_gene: TRBV30
d_gene: TRBD1
abundance: -
j_gene: TRBJ1-6
CDR3nt: TGTGCCTGGAGAACGACCCGGGACAGAGCTAATTCACCCCTCCACTTT
CDR3aa: CAWRTTRDRANSPLHF

v_gene: TRBV7-2
d_gene: -
abundance: -
j_gene: TRBJ2-2
CDR3nt: TGTGCCAGCAGTAGGGGAAAGAACACCGGGGAGCTGTTTTTT
CDR3aa: CASSRGKNTGELFF

v_gene: TRBV29-1
d_gene: TRBD1
abundance: -
j_gene: TRBJ2-7
CDR3nt: TGCAGCGGCCGACAGGGGGGCGAGCAGTACTTC
CDR3aa: CSGRQGGEQYF

v_gene: TRBV7-2
d_gene: -
abundance: -
j_gene: TRBJ1-4
CDR3nt: TGTGCCAGCAGCCGGGGAACTAATGAAAAACTGTTTTTT
CDR3aa: CASSRGTNEKLFF